Presented here are 23 T cell receptor beta chains from one specimen sequenced in a study of shared T cell receptors in the human thymus. This table comes from immunoSEQ multiplex PCR, and its TCRdb copy is limited to in-frame clones, with some not included. The table includes roughly 710,000 clones, 80% to 90% detected once. These sequences were also reported in another study, on human thymus T cells.

Specimen: thymocytes. The receptor source for this set is a girl less than two years old with a congenital heart defect.

CDR3 DNA: TGTGCCAGCAGTTTATCACGGGACAGGGGATGGGAAAGCTCCTACGAGCAGTACTTC. Its protein product is CASSLSRDRGWESSYEQYF. The chain carries TRBV28 and TRBJ2-7; TRBD1 agrees at 10 bases. Germline-derived CDR1 and CDR2 are MDHEN and SYDVKM. CDR3 length equals 19 residues. After removal of 1 base from V and 0 bases from J, the junction contained 12 bases not matched to a gene.

The V call is TRBV2, the J call TRBJ1-4; 9 nucleotides agree with TRBD1. The CDR3 sequence is 14 residues long. Looked up from germline, CDR1 is SNHLY and CDR2 is FYNNEI. V shed 7 bases, J shed 10 bases, and the junction held 10 bases outside the gene matches. The CDR3 here is CASTMGQGLRKLFF. The CDR3 DNA reads TGTGCCAGCACCATGGGACAGGGATTGAGAAAACTGTTTTTT.

About this clone itself: The same CDR3 also results from other DNA sequences found in this sample. The chain combines TRBV6-1 with TRBJ1-1; the D gene is possibly TRBD1 (6 bases). CDR3 length equals 14 residues. CDR1 and CDR2 (germline): MNHNS, SASEGT. The V gene lost 4 bases and the J gene lost 0 bases, with 9 bases spanning the gap. The CDR3 DNA follows: TGTGCCAGCAGTGGGCGGGGGCTGAACACTGAAGCTTTCTTT. Its protein is CASSGRGLNTEAFF.

This clone has a single count. The rearrangement uses TRBV6-1 and TRBJ1-1; D perhaps matches TRBD1 (6 bases). Germline lookup yields CDR1 MNHNS and CDR2 SASEGT. V lost 3 bases, J lost 1 base, and 9 bases lay in between. The CDR3 is made up of 14 amino acids. The DNA of the CDR3 is TGTGCCAGCAGTGACGACAGGACGAACACTGAAGCTTTCTTT. Translated: CASSDDRTNTEAFF.

The chain is built from TRBV5-1 and TRBJ2-2, with 9 bases identical to TRBD1. Germline V CDR1 and CDR2: SGHRS, YFSETQ. V trimming: 4 bases; J trimming: 4 bases; junction bases outside the gene matches: 5. This CDR3 has 15 amino acids. The CDR3: CASSQRDRATGELFF. Here the CDR3 DNA reads TGCGCCAGCAGCCAAAGGGACAGGGCCACCGGGGAGCTGTTTTTT.

The chain links TRBV9 to TRBJ1-2, with no clear D. Trimming removed 4 bases at V and 4 bases at J, with 11 bases between. The germline gives CDR1 SGDLS, CDR2 YYNGEE. The CDR3 is made up of 13 amino acids. The CDR3 region is CASSPGRGYGYTF. CDR3 nucleotides: TGTGCCAGCAGCCCCGGGCGGGGCTATGGCTACACCTTC.

A word on this clone: The sample has other DNA sequences that encode this CDR3 too. The V and J genes are TRBV20-1 and TRBJ1-1, with 8 bases fitting TRBD1. This CDR3 spans 10 amino acids. The trim removed 4 bases at V and 11 bases at J, leaving 3 bases unmatched. Germline values: CDR1 DFQATT, CDR2 SNEGSKA (reference sequence). CDR3 protein: CSAKTGEAFF. CDR3 DNA sequence: TGCAGTGCTAAGACAGGGGAGGCTTTCTTT.

This clone was counted once. The chain recombines TRBV10-1 with TRBJ2-2; D possibly corresponds to TRBD1 (6 bases). The V end lost 4 bases, the J end lost 4 bases, and 13 bases lay between the germline ends. The CDR3 contains 15 residues. CDR1 is WNHNN and CDR2 is SYGVQD in the germline V gene (reference sequence). The CDR3, as DNA: TGCGCCAGCAGTGCCACCAAGGACAGCACCGGGGAGCTGTTTTTT. It translates to CASSATKDSTGELFF.

The V gene is TRBV11-2, the J gene TRBJ1-1, with D maybe TRBD1 (6 bases). Germline lookup yields CDR1 SGHAT and CDR2 FQNNGV. The CDR3 is made up of 14 amino acids. V lost 1 base, J lost 6 bases, and 12 bases lay in between. The CDR3 DNA follows: TGTGCCAGCAGCTTAGGGGGGCGATGCTCTGAAGCTTTCTTT. It codes for CASSLGGRCSEAFF.

In this sample, this clone turned up once. The sample carries other DNA sequences with the same CDR3. The J gene is TRBJ1-5, the V gene TRBV15; D uncertain. Per germline, CDR1 LNHNV and CDR2 YYDKDF (reference sequence). V was trimmed by 1 base and J by 6 bases, leaving 13 bases between them. The CDR3 spans 15 residues. CDR3 residues: CATSRAQVGGQPQHF. The DNA for the CDR3 is TGTGCCACCAGCAGAGCTCAGGTGGGAGGTCAGCCCCAGCATTTT.

J is TRBJ2-1 and V is TRBV19; D may be TRBD2 (5 bases). The CDR3 is made up of 13 amino acids. Looked up from germline, CDR1 is LNHDA and CDR2 is SQIVND (reference sequence). The V end was cut by 5 bases, the J end by 7 bases, with 12 bases between. CDR3 region: CASSSTKGNEQFF. In DNA, the CDR3 is TGTGCCAGTAGTTCGACTAAGGGTAATGAGCAGTTCTTC.

V gene TRBV5-4 combines with J gene TRBJ1-1; tentative D call: TRBD1 (5 bases). Germline CDR1 and CDR2: SGHNT and YYREEE (reference sequence). The ends were cut back, 0 bases at V and 5 bases at J, with 14 bases in the middle. CDR3 size: 15 residues. Here the CDR3 DNA reads TGTGCCAGCAGCTTGGTTGCTGGGGGAGGGACTGAAGCTTTCTTT. This gives the protein CASSLVAGGGTEAFF.

A single count supports this clone. The genes are TRBV16 and TRBJ1-3; D uncertain. Germline CDR1 is KGHSY and CDR2 is FQNENV. V was shortened by 4 bases and J by 0 bases, with 16 bases between the two germline ends. The CDR3 contains 17 residues. CDR3 protein: CASSLPPLVPSGNTIYF. The CDR3 bases are TGTGCCAGCAGCCTCCCCCCACTTGTTCCCTCTGGAAACACCATATATTTT.

This chain links TRBV27 with TRBJ2-1, with 7 nucleotides matching TRBD2. The V gene's germline CDR1 is MNHEY and CDR2 SMNVEV (reference sequence). V gave up 5 bases and J gave up 5 bases; unmatched junction bases: 9. CDR3 length: 15 amino acids. CDR3 sequence: CASSKTSHTHNEQFF. In DNA form, the CDR3 reads TGTGCCAGCAGTAAGACTAGCCATACACACAATGAGCAGTTCTTC.

This chain links TRBV27 with TRBJ1-1; 11 bases map to TRBD1. Germline assignment: CDR1 MNHEY and CDR2 SMNVEV (reference sequence). Trimming cost V 8 bases and J 11 bases; bases outside gene matches: 16. CDR3 length: 15 amino acids. CDR3: CASYYGQGANLNAFF. The CDR3 nucleotides are TGTGCCAGCTACTATGGACAGGGGGCGAACCTGAACGCTTTCTTT.

This chain joins TRBV5-6 and TRBJ2-5, with 9 bases that match TRBD2. Germline lookup yields CDR1 SGHDT and CDR2 YYEEEE. The ends lost 4 bases at V and 2 bases at J; junction bases unmatched: 12. The CDR3 is 17 residues long. CDR3 in amino acids: CASSEYPAGGKQETQYF. The CDR3 DNA reads as TGTGCCAGCAGCGAGTACCCAGCGGGGGGAAAGCAAGAGACCCAGTACTTC.

This chain connects TRBV5-4 to TRBJ1-3, with TRBD1 identical over 7 bases. The junction had 13 bases not matched to a gene; V was cut back by 3 bases and J by 4 bases. Germline V gives CDR1 SGHNT, CDR2 YYREEE (reference sequence). The CDR3 extends over 17 amino acids. CDR3 sequence (DNA): TGTGCCAGCAGCTCAAGTGATCAGGGGGACGAAGGAAACACCATATATTTT. Residues: CASSSSDQGDEGNTIYF.

The chain uses TRBV19 and TRBJ1-2; 10 nucleotides match TRBD1. The CDR3 runs 15 residues. Per germline, CDR1 LNHDA and CDR2 SQIVND (reference sequence). The ends lost 4 bases at V and 6 bases at J; junction bases unmatched: 8. The CDR3 reads CASSRDRGRVDGYTF. Written as DNA, the CDR3 is TGTGCCAGTAGTAGGGACAGGGGAAGAGTTGATGGCTACACCTTC.

This sequence joins TRBV6-1 and TRBJ2-7; TRBD2 agrees at 9 bases. Germline CDR1 is MNHNS and CDR2 is SASEGT. The CDR3 has 15 residues. CDR3 bases: TGTGTCACCTCGATAGCGGGGGCCCGAAGATTCGAGCAGTACTTC. Residues: CVTSIAGARRFEQYF.

This chain uses TRBV5-6 with TRBJ2-7, with 8 bases identical to TRBD1. This CDR3 has 15 residues. Trimming removed 4 bases from V and 1 base from J; junction bases left unmatched: 7. The germline CDR1 and CDR2 sequences are SGHDT and YYEEEE. CDR3 residues: CASSARDRPSYEQYF. The CDR3, as DNA: TGTGCCAGCAGCGCTAGGGACAGGCCGTCCTACGAGCAGTACTTC.

This chain joins TRBV6-5 and TRBJ2-7; 9 bases map to TRBD1. CDR3 length equals 13 residues. The V and J ends lost 6 bases and 4 bases, in that order; junction bases with no gene match: 4. Germline CDR1 MNHEY, CDR2 SVGAGI. CDR3 in DNA: TGTGCCAGCAGAGGACAGGGGAGGTACGAGCAGTACTTC. It is translated as CASRGQGRYEQYF.

The rearrangement uses TRBV6-5 and TRBJ1-2; a weak D match, TRBD1 (6 bases). Trimming removed 5 bases from V and 6 bases from J, with 19 bases in between. Germline CDR1 MNHEY, CDR2 SVGAGI. This CDR3 is built from 15 residues. The CDR3 loop reads CASSRRGSSANGYTF. DNA for the CDR3: TGTGCCAGCAGTCGTAGGGGGTCTTCTGCCAATGGCTACACCTTC.

The chain is built from TRBV6-5 and TRBJ2-7; TRBD1 might be the D (6 bases). The ends were cut back, 0 bases at V and 1 base at J, with 13 bases in the middle. This CDR3 is built from 16 residues. The germline V gene has CDR1 MNHEY and CDR2 SVGAGI. In DNA form, the CDR3 reads TGTGCCAGCAGTTACTCTTACCGGGACAAATCCTACGAGCAGTACTTC. It translates to CASSYSYRDKSYEQYF.